Presented here are 15 T cell receptor beta chains from one specimen sequenced in a study of T cells after somatic rescue of genetic block. Repertoires were generated with immunoSEQ multiplex PCR, while TCRdb's copy carries only in-frame clones and drops some. The repertoire holds roughly 55,000 clones, with 90% to 96% as singletons. Sequences were obtained from peripheral blood mononuclear cells (PBMCs). Every receptor here comes from a child younger than two.

This rearrangement joins TRBV4-1 to TRBJ2-7; D ambiguous. CDR3 length: 12 amino acids. Trimming stripped 1 base from V and 4 bases from J, with 5 bases between. From germline, CDR1 is MGHRA and CDR2 YSYEKL. CDR3 loop: CASSQGVYEQYF. Here the CDR3 DNA reads TGCGCCAGCAGCCAAGGAGTATACGAGCAGTACTTC.

The V gene is TRBV9, the J gene TRBJ2-2; 11 bases align to TRBD2. Germline lookup yields CDR1 SGDLS and CDR2 YYNGEE. J lost 5 bases, V lost 3 bases, and 3 bases had no gene match. CDR3 length: 15 amino acids. CDR3 loop: CASSEGLADTGELFF. The DNA for the CDR3 is TGTGCCAGCAGCGAGGGACTAGCGGATACCGGGGAGCTGTTTTTT.

The chain is built from TRBV15 and TRBJ2-7; D perhaps matches TRBD2 (7 bases). In germline, CDR1 is LNHNV, CDR2 YYDKDF (reference sequence). There are 14 residues in the CDR3. V was trimmed by 8 bases and J by 2 bases, leaving 16 bases between them. The DNA for the CDR3 is TGTGCCACCCGCCCCGGGGGGCAGGCCTACGAGCAGTACTTC. Protein product: CATRPGGQAYEQYF.

This chain connects TRBV5-6 to TRBJ2-3; weak D call: TRBD2 (6 bases). The length of the CDR3 is 15 residues. Per the germline V gene, CDR1 is SGHDT and CDR2 is YYEEEE. The germline V and J ends were trimmed by 0 bases and 2 bases, with 10 bases remaining between them. The CDR3 here is CASSLGLVTTDTQYF. Here the CDR3 DNA reads TGTGCCAGCAGCTTGGGACTAGTGACCACAGATACGCAGTATTTT.

This clone was recorded once. The chain joins TRBV5-6 to TRBJ2-3, with TRBD2 identical over 14 bases. The CDR3 sequence is 16 residues long. Germline V gene lookup returns CDR1 SGHDT and CDR2 YYEEEE. V was clipped by 3 bases and J by 3 bases; unmatched bases: 3. The CDR3 spells CASSYRTSGRTDTQYF. The CDR3 DNA reads as TGTGCCAGCAGCTACCGGACTAGCGGGAGGACAGATACGCAGTATTTT. Full variable domain (missing parts from reference TRBV5-6 and TRBJ2-3): DAGVTQSPTHLIKTRGQQVTLRCSPKSGHDTVSWYQQALGQGPQFIFQYYEEEERQRGNFPDRFSGHQFPNYSSELNVNALLLGDSALYLCASSYRTSGRTDTQYFGPGTRLTVL.

As to this clone: One end of the junction varies from germline; a read error may be responsible. The gene calls are TRBV5-1 and TRBJ1-5; D call uncertain. Germline V gene data show CDR1 as SGHRS and CDR2 as YFSETQ. This CDR3 is built from 13 residues. CDR3 sequence: CASSLYSNQPQHF. The CDR3 bases are TGTGCCAGCAGCTTATATAGCAATCAGCCCCAGCATTTT.

This clone was counted a single time. The chain employs TRBV6-5 and TRBJ2-1; D remains ambiguous. CDR1 is MNHEY and CDR2 is SVGAGI in the germline V gene. Trimming took 2 bases from V and 2 from J, leaving 7 bases between them. The CDR3 has 14 amino acids. CDR3 DNA sequence: TGTGCCAGCAGTTACAGGACCACCTACAATGAGCAGTTCTTC. This encodes CASSYRTTYNEQFF.

V gene TRBV18 combines with J gene TRBJ1-4; no clear D gene. Per the germline V gene, CDR1 is KGHSH and CDR2 is LQKENI. Trimming pared 0 bases from V and 0 bases from J, leaving 11 bases between. The CDR3 is 17 residues long. The CDR3 region is CASSPPSRTATNEKLFF. In DNA form, the CDR3 reads TGTGCCAGCTCACCACCTAGCAGGACCGCAACTAATGAAAAACTGTTTTTT.

The J gene is TRBJ2-5, the V gene TRBV5-1; 9 nucleotides match TRBD2. CDR3 length: 14 amino acids. After removal of 5 bases from V and 5 bases from J, the junction contained 7 bases not matched to a gene. Germline V lookup: CDR1 SGHRS, CDR2 YFSETQ. The CDR3 DNA sequence: TGCGCCAGCAGTTGGGGACTAGCTTCCGAGACCCAGTACTTC. Its protein product is CASSWGLASETQYF.

The rearrangement joins TRBV4-3 to TRBJ2-1; 10 bases fit TRBD2. The CDR3 consists of 14 residues. Trimming took 4 bases from V and 4 from J; bases not matched to a gene: 1. CDR1 and CDR2 from the germline V gene are LGHNA and YSLEER. CDR3 DNA: TGCGCCAGCAGCCCGACTAGCGGGTACAATGAGCAGTTCTTC. Translation gives CASSPTSGYNEQFF.

V and J are TRBV4-1 and TRBJ2-1; D is perhaps TRBD2 (6 bases). Germline V gene sequence: CDR1 MGHRA, CDR2 YSYEKL. CDR3 length: 18 amino acids. The ends were cut back, 2 bases at V and 0 bases at J, with 17 bases in the middle. CDR3 bases: TGCGCCAGCAGCCAAAACGGGGGAGGCCCTCGCTCCTACAATGAGCAGTTCTTC. It yields the protein CASSQNGGGPRSYNEQFF.

This rearrangement joins TRBV7-9 to TRBJ2-7, with no clear D. Per the germline V gene, CDR1 is SEHNR and CDR2 is FQNEAQ (reference sequence). The CDR3 runs to 11 residues. V dropped 2 bases and J dropped 1 base, with 0 bases sitting between them. CDR3 DNA sequence: TGTGCCAGCAGCTTATCCTACGAGCAGTACTTC. It specifies CASSLSYEQYF.

To note about this clone: Other DNA sequences from this sample encode an identical CDR3 as well. This sequence joins TRBV5-1 and TRBJ1-1; 11 bases match TRBD1. With V trimmed by 4 bases and J by 11 bases, 7 bases remained unmatched. The V gene's germline CDR1 is SGHRS and CDR2 YFSETQ. The CDR3 extends over 13 amino acids. In nucleotides, the CDR3 is TGCGCCAGCAGCAGAGGACAGGGGGCTAAGGCTTTCTTT. This translates into CASSRGQGAKAFF.

This chain connects TRBV29-1 to TRBJ1-3; D gene unclear. Trimming removed 3 bases at V and 3 bases at J, with 9 bases between. CDR1 is SQVTM, CDR2 ANQGSEA, per germline. This CDR3 has 13 amino acids. The CDR3 loop is CSVDSGIGNTIYF. The CDR3 region has the DNA TGCAGCGTTGATAGCGGTATTGGAAACACCATATATTTT.

The chain uses TRBV10-3 and TRBJ2-7, with 10 bases matching TRBD2. Unmatched junction bases numbered 6, after V lost 8 bases and J lost 5 bases. CDR3 length: 13 amino acids. Per the germline V gene, CDR1 is ENHRY and CDR2 is SYGVKD. The CDR3 DNA sequence: TGTGCCATCGCGGGGACTAGCGATGACGAGCAGTACTTC. This gives the protein CAIAGTSDDEQYF.